The source of this T cell receptor beta chain is a study of cytomegalovirus exposure and HLA in healthy donors. Study as a whole: About 200 million T cells yielded 100 million or so unique TCR beta sequences in earlier analysis. HLA-typed donors were the source of tens of millions of unique TCRs held in an early data release.

Germline-derived CDR1 and CDR2 are SGHRS and YFSETQ. After removal of 0 bases from V and 3 bases from J, the junction contained 3 bases not matched to a gene. The CDR3 sequence is 14 residues long. On this clone itself: Its target is unknown.

13 Jbeta primers and 60 Vbeta primers were used for the PCR. Only in-frame clones appear in the TCRdb table, and some are missing; sequencing was by immunoSEQ multiplex PCR. Found here are around 230,000 clones, just under 80% of them singletons; the top ten hold approximately 0.49%. Study-wide findings and caveats: In a later analysis, TCR association rates varied by HLA locus: DRB1 most, HLA-C fewest. Association of a missense DCLRE1C variant with TCR beta V- and J-gene trimming was reported in a later analysis.

This chain connects TRBV5-1 to TRBJ2-7, with 7 bases identical to TRBD1. The source of this sequence is a boy aged 5-17 years in good health and CMV-seronegative. The material sequenced was PBMCs. The DNA of the CDR3 is TGCGCCAGCAGCTTGGGTGCAGGGGGCTACGAGCAGTACTTC. This codes for CASSLGAGGYEQYF. The whole variable domain, remainder taken from reference TRBV5-1 and TRBJ2-7, is KAGVTQTPRYLIKTRGQQVTLSCSPISGHRSVSWYQQTPGQGLQFLFEYFSETQRNKGNFPGRFSGRQFSNSRSEMNVSTLELGDSALYLCASSLGAGGYEQYFGPGTRLTVT.